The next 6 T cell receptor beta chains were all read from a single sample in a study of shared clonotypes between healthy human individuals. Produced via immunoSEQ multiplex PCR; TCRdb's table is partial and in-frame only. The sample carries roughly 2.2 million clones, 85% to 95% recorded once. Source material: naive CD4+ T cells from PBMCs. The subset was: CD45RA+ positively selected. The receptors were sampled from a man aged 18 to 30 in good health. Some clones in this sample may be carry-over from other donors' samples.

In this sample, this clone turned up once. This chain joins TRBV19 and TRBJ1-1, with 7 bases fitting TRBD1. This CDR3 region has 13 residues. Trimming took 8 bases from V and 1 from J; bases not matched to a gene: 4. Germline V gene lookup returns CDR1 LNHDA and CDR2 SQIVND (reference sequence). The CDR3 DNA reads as TGTGCCAGTTGTGACAGGGCGAACACTGAAGCTTTCTTT. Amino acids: CASCDRANTEAFF.

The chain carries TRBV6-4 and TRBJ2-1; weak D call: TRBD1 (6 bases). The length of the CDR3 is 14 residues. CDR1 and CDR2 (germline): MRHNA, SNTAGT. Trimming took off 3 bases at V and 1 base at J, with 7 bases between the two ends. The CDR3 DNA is TGTGCCAGCAGTGAACAGGGATCCTACAATGAGCAGTTCTTC. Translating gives CASSEQGSYNEQFF.

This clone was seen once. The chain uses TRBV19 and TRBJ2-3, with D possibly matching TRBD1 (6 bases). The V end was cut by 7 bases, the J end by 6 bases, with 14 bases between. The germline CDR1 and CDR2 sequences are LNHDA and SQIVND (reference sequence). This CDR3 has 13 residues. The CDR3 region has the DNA TGTGCCAGTACCGGGACACCGGGGGATACGCAGTATTTT. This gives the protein CASTGTPGDTQYF.

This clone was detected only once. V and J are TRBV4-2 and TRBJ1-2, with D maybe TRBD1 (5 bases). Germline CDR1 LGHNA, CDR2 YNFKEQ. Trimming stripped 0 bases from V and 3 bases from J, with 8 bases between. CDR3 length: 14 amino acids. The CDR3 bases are TGTGCCAGCAGCCAAGATATGACAGACTATGGCTACACCTTC. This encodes CASSQDMTDYGYTF.

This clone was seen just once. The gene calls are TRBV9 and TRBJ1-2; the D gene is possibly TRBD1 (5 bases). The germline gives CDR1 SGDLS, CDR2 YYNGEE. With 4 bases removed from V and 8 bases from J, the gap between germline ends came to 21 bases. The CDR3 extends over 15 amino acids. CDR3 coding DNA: TGTGCCAGCAGCCCTCACCGGGACCGCGACGGGGGCTACACCTTC. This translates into CASSPHRDRDGGYTF. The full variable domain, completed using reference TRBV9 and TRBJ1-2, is DSGVTQTPKHLITATGQRVTLRCSPRSGDLSVYWYQQSLDQGLQFLIQYYNGEERAKGNILERFSAQQFPDLHSELNLSSLELGDSALYFCASSPHRDRDGGYTFGSGTRLTVV.

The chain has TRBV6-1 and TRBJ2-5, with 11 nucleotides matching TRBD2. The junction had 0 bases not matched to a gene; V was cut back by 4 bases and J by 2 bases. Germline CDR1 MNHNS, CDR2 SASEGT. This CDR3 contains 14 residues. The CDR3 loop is CASSVAGGQETQYF. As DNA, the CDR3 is TGTGCCAGCAGTGTAGCGGGAGGGCAAGAGACCCAGTACTTC.